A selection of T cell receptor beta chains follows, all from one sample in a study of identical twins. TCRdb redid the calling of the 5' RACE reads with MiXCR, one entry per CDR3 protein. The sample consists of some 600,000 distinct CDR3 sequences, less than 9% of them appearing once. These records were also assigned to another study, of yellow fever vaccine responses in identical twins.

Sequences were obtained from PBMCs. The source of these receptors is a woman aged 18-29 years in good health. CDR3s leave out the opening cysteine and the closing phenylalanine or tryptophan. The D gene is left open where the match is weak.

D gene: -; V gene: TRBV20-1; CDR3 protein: SARYGGDLTGELF
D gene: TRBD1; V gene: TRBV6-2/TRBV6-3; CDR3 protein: ASRGDRLYNEQF
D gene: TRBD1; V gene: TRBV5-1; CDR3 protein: ASSPGQVYEQF
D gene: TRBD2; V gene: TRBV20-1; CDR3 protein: SATPPRLARSTDTQY
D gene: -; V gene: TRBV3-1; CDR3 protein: ASSQDYSEELF
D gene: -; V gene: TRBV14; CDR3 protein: ASSQDLRYMNTEAF
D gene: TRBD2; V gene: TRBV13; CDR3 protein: ASSVGLAGGNEQF
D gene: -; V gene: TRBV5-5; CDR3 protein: ASSLADPRTGELF
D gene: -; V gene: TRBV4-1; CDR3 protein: ASSIGGGNQPQH
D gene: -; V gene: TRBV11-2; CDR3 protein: ASSSQGGVTQY
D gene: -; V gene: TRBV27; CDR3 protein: ASSSYPRNTGELF
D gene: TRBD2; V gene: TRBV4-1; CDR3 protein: ASSHNRGVNTDTQY
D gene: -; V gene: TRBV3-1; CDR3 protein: ASSLGLAYGQQETQY
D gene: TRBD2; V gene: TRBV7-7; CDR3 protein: ASSPLGGFTDTQY
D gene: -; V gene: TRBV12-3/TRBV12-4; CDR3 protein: ASWTSIRGTWGEQF
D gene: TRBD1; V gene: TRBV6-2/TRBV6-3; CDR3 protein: ASSSTIRDRTDTQY
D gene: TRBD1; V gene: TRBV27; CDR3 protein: ASSLIRDRPNEQF
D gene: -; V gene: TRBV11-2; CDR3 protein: ASSLAGGGAGIDEQF
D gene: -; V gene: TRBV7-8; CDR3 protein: ASSLGVAGALGTDTQY
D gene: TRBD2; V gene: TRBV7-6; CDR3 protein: ASSLVTSGGTDTQY
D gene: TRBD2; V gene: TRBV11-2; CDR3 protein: ASSLGLAYYNEQF
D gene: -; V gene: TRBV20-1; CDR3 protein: SVAGDAEAF
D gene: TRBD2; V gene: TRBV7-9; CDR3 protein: ASSLLAGPDNEQF
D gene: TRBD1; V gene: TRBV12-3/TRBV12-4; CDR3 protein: ASSSWPGQGFGEQY
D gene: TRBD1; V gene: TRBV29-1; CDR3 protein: SVRSRDRDTGELF
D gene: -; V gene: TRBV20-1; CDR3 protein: SARAGDSQETQY
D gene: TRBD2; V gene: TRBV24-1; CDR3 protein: ATSDPGTSGSGDTQY
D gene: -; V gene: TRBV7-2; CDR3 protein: ASSPQHPNEQF
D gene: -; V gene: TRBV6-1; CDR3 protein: ASSTGFGYEQY
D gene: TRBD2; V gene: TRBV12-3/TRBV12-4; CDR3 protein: ASSQSISGQGLEQF
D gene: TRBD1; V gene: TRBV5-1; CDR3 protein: ASSLDRGILQETQY
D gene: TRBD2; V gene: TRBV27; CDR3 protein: ASSPRIAGGPGEQY
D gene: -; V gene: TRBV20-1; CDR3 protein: SASPPTGGPLIQETQY
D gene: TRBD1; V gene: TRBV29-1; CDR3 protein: SVDQRDRVEAF
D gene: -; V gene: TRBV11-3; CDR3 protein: ASSLSTGPETQY
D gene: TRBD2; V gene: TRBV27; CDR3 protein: ASSPTPLAGNTGELF
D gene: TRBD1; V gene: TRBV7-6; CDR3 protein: ASSFPPGTGDEKLF
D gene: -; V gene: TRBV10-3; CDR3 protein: AISERGRVSNEQF
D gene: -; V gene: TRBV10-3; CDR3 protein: AINELAPRETQY
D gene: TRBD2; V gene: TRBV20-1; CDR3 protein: SARDRGLAGTGELF
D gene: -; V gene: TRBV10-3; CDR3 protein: AIQAGWGTEAF
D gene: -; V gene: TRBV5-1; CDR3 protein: ASSVTGGLSGVYNEQF